These T cell receptor beta chains were read from a single sample in a study of response to subunit inactivated influenza vaccine. MiXCR was run by TCRdb on the RT-PCR reads, yielding one entry per CDR3 protein. This sample has hundreds of thousands of distinct CDR3 sequences; about 18% occur once, and the top ten carry roughly 10%. Sample: PBMCs from blood, taken about 5 days after vaccination. The receptors stem from a man aged 50-60 years who received an inactivated influenza vaccine. Both conserved end residues are part of each CDR3. The order of the fields is D gene, V gene, J gene, clone size, CDR3 DNA, CDR3 protein. A D gene is named only where the DNA matches it firmly. For some rows the clone size is stated as once, few or many, or as a class when expanded; others skip it.

>TRBD2|TRBV6-2/TRBV6-3|TRBJ2-2|-
TGTGCCAGCAGCCGCACCGGGACTAGCGTCACCGGGGAGCTGTTTTTT
CASSRTGTSVTGELFF
>TRBD2|TRBV20-1|TRBJ2-1|few
TGCAGTGCTGACCCCGGGAGGTCCCGAAGGCCCACACAATCCTACAATGAGCAGTTCTTC
CSADPGRSRRPTQSYNEQFF
>TRBD1|TRBV6-1|TRBJ2-2|few
TGTGCCAGCAGGCGACAGGGTAACAGCGGGGAGCTGTTTTTT
CASRRQGNSGELFF
>-|TRBV7-9|TRBJ1-2|-
TGTGCCAGCAGCTTAGATGGGGCAGCCTATGGCTACACCTTC
CASSLDGAAYGYTF
>-|TRBV20-1|TRBJ1-4|-
TGCAGTGCTACTAATCTCCCCGAGAGTGAAAAACTGTTTTTT
CSATNLPESEKLFF
>-|TRBV5-1|TRBJ2-3|-
TGCGCCAGCTGCGAGGGTGAACGCACAGATACGCAGTATTTT
CASCEGERTDTQYF
>-|TRBV4-1|TRBJ2-5|-
TGCGCCAGCAGCCTGACAGTCCTGGAAGAGACCCAGTACTTC
CASSLTVLEETQYF
>-|TRBV6-1|TRBJ2-1|-
TGTGCCAGCAGGTTCGGACGGGACAATGAGCAGTTCTTC
CASRFGRDNEQFF
>-|TRBV9|TRBJ2-3|many
TGTGCCAGCAGCGTAGAGGGACTTACGCAGTATTTT
CASSVEGLTQYF
>-|TRBV4-2|TRBJ2-1|-
TGTGCCATCGGCCCTGGCCTCCGCTGGAACTACAATGAGCAGTTCTTC
CAIGPGLRWNYNEQFF
>TRBD2|TRBV12-3/TRBV12-4|TRBJ2-3|many
TGTGCCAGCACTCGGCGGGGGAGCACAGATACGCAGTATTTT
CASTRRGSTDTQYF
>TRBD2|TRBV20-1|TRBJ2-1|few
TGCAGTGCTTCTACTAGCGCCCTCTCCTACAATGAGCAGTTCTTC
CSASTSALSYNEQFF
>TRBD2|TRBV12-3/TRBV12-4|TRBJ2-1|many
TGTGCCAGCAGTTCAGCGGGGGCTGATTCCTACAATGAGCAGTTCTTC
CASSSAGADSYNEQFF
>TRBD2|TRBV5-1|TRBJ2-7|-
TGCGCCAGCAGCCCAAGCGGGCGGGAGTCCTACGAGCAGTACTTC
CASSPSGRESYEQYF
>-|TRBV2|TRBJ2-1|-
TGTGCCAGCAGTGAAGCGCGGGGTGAGCAGTTCTTC
CASSEARGEQFF
>TRBD1|TRBV6-5|TRBJ2-5|few
TGTGCCAGCAGTTACGGGACAGGGTGGCAAGAGACCCAGTACTTC
CASSYGTGWQETQYF
>-|TRBV15|TRBJ1-5|many
TGTGCCACCAGCAGAGCCAATCAGCCCCAGCATTTT
CATSRANQPQHF
>TRBD1|TRBV2|TRBJ2-7|-
TGTGCCATGGGGGACAGATCCTACGAGCAGTACTTC
CAMGDRSYEQYF
>-|TRBV7-2|TRBJ2-3|-
TGTGCCAGCAGCCTCCACAAAGATACGCAGTATTTT
CASSLHKDTQYF
>-|TRBV7-8|TRBJ1-5|few
TGTGCCAGCAGCTTAGACAGGGCAAGCAGCAATCAGCCCCAGCATTTT
CASSLDRASSNQPQHF
>-|TRBV15|TRBJ2-5|-
TGTGCCACCAGCAGAGGGGATGTGGTTGTCCAAGAGACCCAGTACTTC
CATSRGDVVVQETQYF
>-|TRBV5-1|TRBJ2-5|few
TGCGCCAGCAGCTTGGGGCCCACCGAGGGGACCCAGTACTTC
CASSLGPTEGTQYF
>-|TRBV29-1|TRBJ2-7|-
TGCAGCGTTGCGGACAAGACTACGGTAAACTTC
CSVADKTTVNF
>-|TRBV21-1|TRBJ2-7|few
TGTGCCAGCCCCAAAGTTGTTAGGAACGGGGACCCGCAGTACTTC
CASPKVVRNGDPQYF
>-|TRBV20-1|TRBJ2-2|-
TGCAGTGCTAGAAAGACCACGAACACCGGGGAGCTGTTTTTT
CSARKTTNTGELFF
>TRBD2|TRBV20-1|TRBJ2-1|few
TGCAGTGCTAGTCCGAGGACTAGCCGGAATGAGCAGTTCTTC
CSASPRTSRNEQFF
>TRBD1|TRBV6-5|TRBJ2-7|-
TGTGCCAGCAGTTACTCGACAGGGGAAACCTCCTACGAGCAGTACTTC
CASSYSTGETSYEQYF
>-|TRBV3-1|TRBJ1-6|few
TGTGCCAGCAGCCGAAGCAACATGAATTCACCCCTCCACTTT
CASSRSNMNSPLHF
>-|TRBV15|TRBJ2-1|few
TGTGCCACCAGCAGAGTGCGGACATCTGCCTACAATGAGCAGTTCTTC
CATSRVRTSAYNEQFF
>-|TRBV6-2/TRBV6-3|TRBJ2-2|few
TGTGCCAGCGGAAAGAGATTTTGGGCCGGGGAGCTGTTTTTT
CASGKRFWAGELFF
>TRBD2|TRBV5-4|TRBJ2-3|-
TGTGCCAGCAGCTTGAAGGCGGGGGGGGGGACAGATACGCAGTATTTT
CASSLKAGGGTDTQYF
>-|TRBV28|TRBJ2-7|-
TGTGCCAGCACGAGGGCTCCCTATTCCTACGAGCAGTACTTC
CASTRAPYSYEQYF
>-|TRBV20-1|TRBJ1-1|-
TGCAGTGCTAGTACTGGACTGAGCGCTGAAGCTTTCTTT
CSASTGLSAEAFF
>TRBD1|TRBV10-3|TRBJ2-7|many
TGTGCCAACCCGAAGACAGGGGTCTCTAAGTGCTTC
CANPKTGVSKCF
>-|TRBV9|TRBJ1-1|few
TGTGCCAGCAGCGTAGACGGGGTTATGAACACTGAAGCTTTCTTT
CASSVDGVMNTEAFF
>-|TRBV30|TRBJ2-2|few
TGTGCCTGGAGTAAGGCGGGGACCCAAACCGGGGAGCTGTTTTTT
CAWSKAGTQTGELFF
>TRBD2|TRBV28|TRBJ2-1|once
TGTGCCAGCAGTTTATCTTCCGGCGGGGGGGCCACTGAGCAGTTCTTC
CASSLSSGGGATEQFF
>-|TRBV12-3/TRBV12-4|TRBJ1-4|many
TGTGCCAGCAGTTTGGGGACGAGCAGAGAAAAACTGTTTTTT
CASSLGTSREKLFF
>TRBD1|TRBV6-4|TRBJ1-2|once
TGTGCCAGCAGTGACTCAAGGACAGGGGGCAGAGGCTACACCTTC
CASSDSRTGGRGYTF
>TRBD2|TRBV20-1|TRBJ2-5|few
TGCAGTGCGCGGGGGATTCAAGAGACCCAGTACTTC
CSARGIQETQYF
>-|TRBV2|TRBJ1-1|-
TGTGCCAGCAAACCACCCACAGGGTTCAACACTGAAGCTTTCTTT
CASKPPTGFNTEAFF
>TRBD2|TRBV20-1|TRBJ2-7|few
TGCAGTGCTAGGCAAGGGAGGGGAGAGAACGAGCAGTACTTC
CSARQGRGENEQYF
>TRBD1|TRBV4-2|TRBJ1-3|-
TGTGCCAGCAGCCAAGGTTCAGGGGGGAGCTCTGGAAACACCATATATTTT
CASSQGSGGSSGNTIYF
>TRBD1|TRBV6-1|TRBJ1-1|-
TGTGCCAGCAGCCAGGGGGTTTACGGTCGGGCTGAAGCTTTCTTT
CASSQGVYGRAEAFF
>TRBD2|TRBV20-1|TRBJ2-5|many
TGCAGTGCTAGGGGGACTAGCGGAGACCAAGAGACCCAGTACTTC
CSARGTSGDQETQYF
>-|TRBV6-1|TRBJ2-3|-
TGTGCCAGCAGCAAGATAGGGACTTCCCCTAGCACAGATACGCAGTATTTT
CASSKIGTSPSTDTQYF
>TRBD1|TRBV7-9|TRBJ2-7|few
TGTGCCAGCAGCTCCCCACTGGAAGGACAGGGGGTATACGAGCAGTACTTC
CASSSPLEGQGVYEQYF
>TRBD1|TRBV7-2|TRBJ2-3|-
TGTGCCAGCAGCATAGGGACAGCCCGCGCAGATACGCAGTATTTT
CASSIGTARADTQYF
>-|TRBV12-3/TRBV12-4|TRBJ2-1|many
TGTGCCAGCAGTCCGAACAGGGTTGGTTATGAGCAGTTCTTC
CASSPNRVGYEQFF
>-|TRBV15|TRBJ1-1|few
TGTGCCACCAGCTACCGGTCCGCAACTGAAGCTTTCTTT
CATSYRSATEAFF
>-|TRBV10-3|TRBJ2-3|-
TGTGCCATCAGTGGTCGGGAAGCGGTGACAGATACGCAGTATTTT
CAISGREAVTDTQYF
>TRBD2|TRBV20-1|TRBJ2-7|-
TGCAGTGCTAAAAGGGGACTAGCGGGGTTCGAGCAGTACTTC
CSAKRGLAGFEQYF
>-|TRBV5-6|TRBJ2-1|-
TGTGCCAGCAGCCCTAGGTCCCTCTCCTACAATGAGCAGTTCTTC
CASSPRSLSYNEQFF
>-|TRBV10-3|TRBJ2-3|-
TGTGCCATCATGTCCAGGGTTAACACAGATACGCAGTATTTT
CAIMSRVNTDTQYF